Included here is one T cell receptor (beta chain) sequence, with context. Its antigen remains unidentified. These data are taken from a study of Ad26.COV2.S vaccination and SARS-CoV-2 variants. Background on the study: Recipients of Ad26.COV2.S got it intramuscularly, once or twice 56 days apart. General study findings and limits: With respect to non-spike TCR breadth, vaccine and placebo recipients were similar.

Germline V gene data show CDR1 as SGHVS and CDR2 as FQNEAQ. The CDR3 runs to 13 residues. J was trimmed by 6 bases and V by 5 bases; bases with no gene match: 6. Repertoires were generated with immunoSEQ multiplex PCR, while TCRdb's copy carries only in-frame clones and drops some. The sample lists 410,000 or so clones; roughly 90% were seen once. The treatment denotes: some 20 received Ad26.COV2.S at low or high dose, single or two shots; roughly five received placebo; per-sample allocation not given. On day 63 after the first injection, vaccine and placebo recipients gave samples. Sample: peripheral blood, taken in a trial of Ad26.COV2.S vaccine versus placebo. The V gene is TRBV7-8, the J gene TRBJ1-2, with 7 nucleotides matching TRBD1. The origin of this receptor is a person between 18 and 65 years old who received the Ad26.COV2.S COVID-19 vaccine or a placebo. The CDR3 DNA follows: TGTGCCAGCAGCCGGACAGGAGCTGATGGCTACACCTTC. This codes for CASSRTGADGYTF.